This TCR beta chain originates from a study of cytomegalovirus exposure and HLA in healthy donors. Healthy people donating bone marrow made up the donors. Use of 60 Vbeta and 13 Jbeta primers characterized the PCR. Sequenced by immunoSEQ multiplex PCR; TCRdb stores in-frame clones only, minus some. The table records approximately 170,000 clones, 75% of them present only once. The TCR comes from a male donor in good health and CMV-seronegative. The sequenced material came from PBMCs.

The CDR3 DNA sequence: TGCAGCGTTAGGGGACAGGGAAACTATGGCTACACCTTC. Translating gives CSVRGQGNYGYTF. The rearrangement links TRBV29-1 to TRBJ1-2; 9 bases are shared with TRBD1. Germline V gene lookup returns CDR1 SQVTM and CDR2 ANQGSEA. This CDR3 spans 13 amino acids. V trimming: 5 bases; J trimming: 2 bases; junction bases outside the gene matches: 3.